This passage covers 23 T cell receptor beta chains from one sample sequenced in a study of shared clonotypes between healthy human individuals. Clones were read by immunoSEQ multiplex PCR, and TCRdb kept only the in-frame ones, dropping some. The table has around 610,000 clones, approximately 96% seen once. It was CD45RO-negative cells, positively selected for CCR7, that made up naive CD8 cells, with terminally differentiated effector memory CD45RA+ cells excluded. The source material was naive CD8+ T cells sorted from blood. The receptor source for this set is a woman aged 25 to 39 in good health.

The chain recombines TRBV5-4 with TRBJ2-7; 10 bases are a match to TRBD1. CDR1 and CDR2 (germline): SGHNT, YYREEE (reference sequence). V gave up 2 bases and J gave up 3 bases; unmatched junction bases: 5. The CDR3 loop spans 15 amino acids. The DNA of the CDR3 is TGTGCCAGCAGCTTCTGGACAGGGGGATTCTACGAGCAGTACTTC. This gives the protein CASSFWTGGFYEQYF.

This chain links TRBV2 with TRBJ2-7, with a weak D call TRBD2 (7 bases). The CDR3 contains 16 residues. Trimming left V 1 base short and J 6 bases short, with 19 bases between. CDR1 is SNHLY, CDR2 FYNNEI, per germline. The CDR3 DNA follows: TGTGCCAGCAGTGAAGTCGGCGGAGCGGGACAAGCCGAGCAGTACTTC. Its protein is CASSEVGGAGQAEQYF.

This sequence joins TRBV18 and TRBJ1-1; unclear D gene. The CDR3 consists of 12 residues. V dropped 1 base and J dropped 5 bases, with 5 bases sitting between them. CDR1 and CDR2 from the germline V gene are KGHSH and LQKENI. CDR3: CASSPRRTEAFF. CDR3 coding DNA: TGTGCCAGCTCACCACGGCGGACTGAAGCTTTCTTT.

This rearrangement joins TRBV29-1 to TRBJ1-1; D unclear. CDR1 is SQVTM and CDR2 is ANQGSEA in the germline V gene. The V end was cut by 5 bases, the J end by 10 bases, with 14 bases between. There are 11 residues in the CDR3. CDR3 amino acids: CSVLSTERAFF. As DNA, the CDR3 is TGCAGCGTTCTCAGCACGGAACGAGCTTTCTTT.

This rearrangement joins TRBV28 to TRBJ2-1; the D gene is possibly TRBD2 (7 bases). Trimming took off 3 bases at V and 6 bases at J, with 12 bases between the two ends. Germline values: CDR1 MDHEN, CDR2 SYDVKM. CDR3 length: 14 residues. CDR3: CASSLWRGGNEQFF. As DNA, the CDR3 is TGTGCCAGCAGTTTGTGGAGGGGGGGCAATGAGCAGTTCTTC.

The rearrangement links TRBV11-2 to TRBJ2-1; maybe TRBD1 (5 bases). Germline loops: CDR1 SGHAT, CDR2 FQNNGV. With 5 bases removed from V and 7 bases from J, the gap between germline ends came to 18 bases. This CDR3 spans 15 amino acids. CDR3 protein: CASSLGAPSTNEQFF. The CDR3 coding sequence is TGTGCCAGCAGCCTAGGGGCCCCGAGCACTAATGAGCAGTTCTTC.

The V gene is TRBV7-6, the J gene TRBJ1-3; possible D gene TRBD1, 5 bases. The CDR3 has 18 amino acids. Germline-derived CDR1 and CDR2 are SGHVS and FNYEAQ. The V end lost 3 bases, the J end lost 2 bases, and 20 bases lay between the germline ends. The CDR3 coding sequence is TGTGCCAGCAGCTTCTTTTGGGAGAGGGGTGATACTGGAAACACCATATATTTT. Its translation: CASSFFWERGDTGNTIYF. The whole variable domain, filled in from reference TRBV7-6 and TRBJ1-3, reads GAGVSQSPRYKVTKRGQDVALRCDPISGHVSLYWYRQALGQGPEFLTYFNYEAQQDKSGLPNDRFSAERPEGSISTLTIQRTEQRDSAMYRCASSFFWERGDTGNTIYFGEGSWLTVV.

The chain recombines TRBV27 with TRBJ2-5; D might be TRBD1 or TRBD2, each matching 5 bases. The CDR3 consists of 14 residues. From germline, CDR1 is MNHEY and CDR2 SMNVEV (reference sequence). The V and J ends lost 5 bases and 5 bases respectively, with 15 bases between them. The chain's CDR3 is CASSTGAAGETQYF. In DNA form, the CDR3 reads TGTGCCAGCAGTACCGGGGCGGCAGGGGAGACCCAGTACTTC.

To note about this clone: Other DNA sequences in the sample encode the same CDR3. The chain is built from TRBV7-9 and TRBJ2-7; the D is unclear. Per germline, CDR1 SEHNR and CDR2 FQNEAQ (reference sequence). Deletions cut 5 bases from V and 3 bases from J, with 5 bases between. The CDR3 covers 11 residues. This chain's CDR3 is CASSLYYEQYF. The CDR3 nucleotides read TGTGCCAGCAGCCTTTACTACGAGCAGTACTTC.

Of note for this clone: Within the sample, other DNA sequences also encode this same CDR3. The chain carries TRBV5-6 and TRBJ2-7, with 8 bases aligning to TRBD1. The J segment lost 3 bases and the V segment lost 4 bases, leaving 3 bases of the junction unmatched. CDR1 is SGHDT, CDR2 YYEEEE, per germline. This CDR3 has 13 residues. The chain's CDR3 is CASSHDRGYEQYF. The CDR3 DNA follows: TGTGCCAGCAGCCATGACAGGGGCTACGAGCAGTACTTC.

This rearrangement joins TRBV21-1 to TRBJ1-5; the table's TRBD1 call for D was not verified on the DNA. TRBV21-1 is reported as a pseudogene. The CDR3 sequence is 14 residues long. The CDR3 region is CAIYRRPFNQPQHF. The CDR3 DNA follows: TGTGCCATCTACAGGCGACCCTTCAATCAGCCCCAGCATTTT.

The CDR3 is CASSLEVAGGLTGELFF. CDR3 coding DNA: TGCGCCAGCAGCTTGGAAGTAGCGGGAGGATTGACCGGGGAGCTGTTTTTT. The V gene is TRBV5-1, the J gene TRBJ2-2; TRBD2 aligns across 10 bases. V lost 0 bases to trimming and J lost 5 bases; unmatched junction nucleotides: 7. The CDR3 sequence is 17 residues long. From germline, CDR1 is SGHRS and CDR2 YFSETQ.

The CDR3 region is CASSLQGGIAKNIQYF. Here the CDR3 DNA reads TGTGCCAGCAGCTTACAAGGGGGGATAGCCAAAAACATTCAGTACTTC. The chain employs TRBV11-2 and TRBJ2-4; D may be TRBD1 or TRBD2 (6 bases each). Between the trimmed V and J ends, which lost 2 bases and 0 bases, there was a span of 11 bases. Germline V gene lookup returns CDR1 SGHAT and CDR2 FQNNGV. The CDR3 is 16 amino acids.

The chain joins TRBV6-5 to TRBJ2-2; possible D gene TRBD2, 5 bases. V was trimmed by 6 bases and J by 4 bases, leaving 15 bases between them. Germline lookup yields CDR1 MNHEY and CDR2 SVGAGI. The CDR3 is 15 amino acids. The CDR3 DNA sequence: TGTGCCAGCAGGTACCGAGGGCGCCCCACCGGGGAGCTGTTTTTT. It translates to CASRYRGRPTGELFF.

The genes are TRBV9 and TRBJ2-1, with TRBD1 identical over 10 bases. V gave up 0 bases and J gave up 8 bases; unmatched junction bases: 8. Germline CDR1 and CDR2: SGDLS and YYNGEE. The CDR3 is made up of 16 amino acids. The CDR3 spells CASSVGGGTGVHEQFF. In nucleotides, the CDR3 is TGTGCCAGCAGCGTAGGAGGAGGGACAGGGGTCCATGAGCAGTTCTTC.

V and J are TRBV27 and TRBJ1-2; TRBD1 is a possible D gene (5 bases). V lost 1 base and J 8 bases, leaving 11 bases between the germline ends. Germline loops: CDR1 MNHEY, CDR2 SMNVEV (reference sequence). The CDR3 loop spans 13 amino acids. Here the CDR3 reads CASSLYPGRGYTF. The DNA of the CDR3 is TGTGCCAGCAGTTTATATCCAGGGCGAGGCTACACCTTC.

The genes are TRBV28 and TRBJ1-3; TRBD1 matches 7 bases. The CDR3 is 14 amino acids. Germline V lookup: CDR1 MDHEN, CDR2 SYDVKM. V gave up 5 bases and J gave up 8 bases; unmatched junction bases: 9. CDR3 sequence reads: CASSPKGAGYTIYF. The CDR3 DNA sequence: TGTGCCAGCAGTCCTAAGGGGGCAGGGTACACCATATATTTT.

The rearrangement joins TRBV27 to TRBJ1-6, with unresolved D. CDR3 length equals 14 residues. Germline V lookup: CDR1 MNHEY, CDR2 SMNVEV (reference sequence). V lost 3 bases and J 7 bases, leaving 10 bases between the germline ends. The CDR3 DNA reads TGTGCCAGCAGTTTTGTACGGGGAAATTCACCCCTCCACTTT. It encodes CASSFVRGNSPLHF.

The V and J genes are TRBV28 and TRBJ2-7; TRBD2 matches 8 bases. V lost 3 bases, J lost 1 base, and 8 bases stayed unmatched. CDR1 MDHEN and CDR2 SYDVKM come from the germline V gene. This CDR3 is built from 16 residues. The CDR3 loop reads CASSFFAGGGSYEQYF. In DNA form, the CDR3 reads TGTGCCAGCAGTTTTTTTGCGGGAGGCGGGTCCTACGAGCAGTACTTC.

The chain carries TRBV29-1 and TRBJ1-2; TRBD1 might be the D (5 bases). Trimming removed 6 bases at V and 8 bases at J, with 16 bases between. The CDR3 runs 12 residues. Germline V lookup: CDR1 SQVTM, CDR2 ANQGSEA. CDR3 bases: TGCAGCGTCGTTCCCGGGGACGGCGGCTACACCTTC. Protein sequence: CSVVPGDGGYTF.

This clone was detected only once. The CDR3 region is CATMVAGANEQYF. Here the CDR3 DNA reads TGTGCCACCATGGTTGCGGGAGCGAACGAGCAGTACTTC. This chain joins TRBV15 and TRBJ2-7; 7 nucleotides align to TRBD2. This CDR3 spans 13 amino acids. Germline loops: CDR1 LNHNV, CDR2 YYDKDF (reference sequence). J lost 5 bases, V lost 7 bases, and 8 bases had no gene match.

The V gene is TRBV4-1, the J gene TRBJ2-5; no definite D call. Germline V gene sequence: CDR1 MGHRA, CDR2 YSYEKL. There are 14 residues in the CDR3. Trimming stripped 4 bases from V and 0 bases from J, with 9 bases between. The CDR3 loop is CASSLYSYQETQYF. The CDR3 coding sequence is TGCGCCAGCAGCCTGTACAGTTACCAAGAGACCCAGTACTTC.

This CDR3 is CASSQARRLGEKLFF. CDR3 DNA: TGCGCCAGCAGCCAAGCACGGAGATTGGGTGAAAAACTGTTTTTT. V gene TRBV4-1 combines with J gene TRBJ1-4, with no clear D. Germline lookup yields CDR1 MGHRA and CDR2 YSYEKL. V was cut by 1 base and J by 7 bases, with 13 bases left in between. The CDR3 runs to 15 residues.